A selection of T cell receptor beta chains follows, all from one sample in a study of blood T cell repertoires in COVID-19. The protocol was immunoSEQ multiplex PCR, while the TCRdb copy is restricted to in-frame clones and leaves out a portion. The top ten clones hold around 3.3% of a sample with approximately 220,000 clones, 83% of them seen once. Sequencing input: PBMCs or T cells enriched from blood (not recorded which). These receptors all stem from a woman aged 35 to 49 who had been exposed to COVID-19. Each CDR3 is given with its conserved first and last residue. Fields, in order: D gene, J gene, V gene, CDR3 protein, CDR3 DNA. D genes are given only for firm matches.

>-|TRBJ2-3|TRBV14
CASSLGPADTQYF
TGTGCCAGCAGCCTGGGGCCTGCAGATACGCAGTATTTT
>-|TRBJ2-7|TRBV19
CASSIARRGSNYEQYF
TGTGCCAGTAGTATAGCCAGAAGAGGATCCAATTACGAGCAGTACTTC
>-|TRBJ2-3|TRBV5-4
CASSLGEDTQYF
TGTGCCAGCAGCTTGGGCGAAGATACGCAGTATTTT
>TRBD1|TRBJ2-1|TRBV11-3
CASSLGQGRESSYNEQFF
TGTGCCAGCAGCCTCGGACAGGGGAGGGAGAGCTCCTACAATGAGCAGTTCTTC
>TRBD1|TRBJ2-7|TRBV6-5
CASTAGTGGSYEQYF
TGTGCCAGCACCGCCGGGACAGGGGGCTCCTACGAGCAGTACTTC
>-|TRBJ2-2|TRBV3-1/TRBV3-2
CASSPRWGRQTVVTGELFF
TGTGCCAGCAGCCCACGGTGGGGGCGGCAGACAGTTGTCACCGGGGAGCTGTTTTTT
>TRBD2|TRBJ2-3|TRBV18
CASSPRLAGTSSTDTQYF
TGTGCCAGCTCACCCCGCCTAGCGGGGACTTCTAGCACAGATACGCAGTATTTT
>TRBD2|TRBJ2-3|TRBV5-1
CASSLGLAGAITDTQYF
TGCGCCAGCAGCTTGGGATTAGCGGGGGCCATCACAGATACGCAGTATTTT
>-|TRBJ1-1|TRBV5-5
CASEGGGTEAFF
TGTGCCAGCGAAGGGGGTGGCACTGAAGCTTTCTTT
>TRBD2|TRBJ2-3|TRBV27
CASSPTSGGAFGTQYF
TGTGCCAGCAGTCCCACTAGCGGGGGGGCCTTCGGTACGCAGTATTTT